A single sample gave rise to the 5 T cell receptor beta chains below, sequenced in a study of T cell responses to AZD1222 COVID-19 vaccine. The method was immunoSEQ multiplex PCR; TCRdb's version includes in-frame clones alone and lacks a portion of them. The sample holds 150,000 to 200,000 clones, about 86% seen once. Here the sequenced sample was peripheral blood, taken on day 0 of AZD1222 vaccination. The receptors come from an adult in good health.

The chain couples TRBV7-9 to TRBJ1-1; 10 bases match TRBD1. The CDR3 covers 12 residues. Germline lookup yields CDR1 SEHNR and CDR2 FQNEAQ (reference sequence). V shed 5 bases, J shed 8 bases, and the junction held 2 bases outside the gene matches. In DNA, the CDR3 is TGTGCCAGCAGCCTGGACAGGGGGGAAGCTTTCTTT. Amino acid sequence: CASSLDRGEAFF.

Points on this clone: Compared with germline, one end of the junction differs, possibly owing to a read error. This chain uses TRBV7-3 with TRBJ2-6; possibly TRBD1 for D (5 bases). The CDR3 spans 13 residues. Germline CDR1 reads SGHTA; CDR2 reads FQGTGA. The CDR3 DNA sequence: TGTGCCAGCACGATGGCTGGGGCCACCGTCCTGACTTTC. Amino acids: CASTMAGATVLTF. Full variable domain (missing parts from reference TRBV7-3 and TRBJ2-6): GAGVSQTPSNKVTEKGKYVELRCDPISGHTALYWYRQSLGQGPEFLIYFQGTGAADDSGLPNDRFFAVRPEGSVSTLKIQRTERGDSAVYLCASTMAGATVLTFGAGSRLTVL.

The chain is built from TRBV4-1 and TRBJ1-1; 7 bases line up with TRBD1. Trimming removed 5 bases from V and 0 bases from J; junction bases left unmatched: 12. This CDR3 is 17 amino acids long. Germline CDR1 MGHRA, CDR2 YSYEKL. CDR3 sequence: CASSARYQGEVNTEAFF. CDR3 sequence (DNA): TGCGCCAGCAGCGCCCGATATCAGGGGGAAGTGAACACTGAAGCTTTCTTT.

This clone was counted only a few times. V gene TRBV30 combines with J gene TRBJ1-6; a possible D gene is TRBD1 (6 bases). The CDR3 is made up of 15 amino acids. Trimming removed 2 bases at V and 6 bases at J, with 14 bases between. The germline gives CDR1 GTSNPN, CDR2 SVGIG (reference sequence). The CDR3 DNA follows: TGTGCCTGGAGTTCCGGGGGACACATTAATTCACCCCTCCACTTT. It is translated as CAWSSGGHINSPLHF. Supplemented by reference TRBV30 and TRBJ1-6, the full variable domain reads SQTIHQWPATLVQPVGSPLSLECTVEGTSNPNLYWYRQAAGRGLQLLFYSVGIGQISSEVPQNLSASRPQDRQFILSSKKLLLSDSGFYLCAWSSGGHINSPLHFGNGTRLTVT.

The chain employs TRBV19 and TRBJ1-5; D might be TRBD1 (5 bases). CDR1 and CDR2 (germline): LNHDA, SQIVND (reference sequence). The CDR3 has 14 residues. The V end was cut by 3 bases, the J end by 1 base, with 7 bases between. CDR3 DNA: TGTGCCAGTAGTATCTCAGGGAGCAATCAGCCCCAGCATTTT. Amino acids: CASSISGSNQPQHF.